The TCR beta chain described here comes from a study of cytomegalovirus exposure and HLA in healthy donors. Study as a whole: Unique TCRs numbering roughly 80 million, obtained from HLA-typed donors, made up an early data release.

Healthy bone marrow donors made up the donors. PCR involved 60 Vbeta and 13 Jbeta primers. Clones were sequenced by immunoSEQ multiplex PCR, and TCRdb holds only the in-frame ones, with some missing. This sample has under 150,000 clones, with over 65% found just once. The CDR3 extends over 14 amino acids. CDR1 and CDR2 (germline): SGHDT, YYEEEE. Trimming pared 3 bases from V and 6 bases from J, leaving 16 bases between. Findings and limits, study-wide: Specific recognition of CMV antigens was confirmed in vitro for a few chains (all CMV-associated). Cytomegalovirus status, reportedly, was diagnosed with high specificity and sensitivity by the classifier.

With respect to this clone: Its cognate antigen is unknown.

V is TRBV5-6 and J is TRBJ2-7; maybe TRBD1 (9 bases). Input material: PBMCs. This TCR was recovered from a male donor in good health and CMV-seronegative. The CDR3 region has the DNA TGTGCCAGCAGCTGGGGGACAGGGACTAGCGAGCAGTACTTC. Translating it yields CASSWGTGTSEQYF.